The 6 T cell receptor beta chains given below trace back to one sample, sequenced in a study of identical twins (dated by TCRdb to the mid-2010s). Libraries were constructed by 5' RACE. Sequencing was carried out with an Illumina HiSeq 2000. Starting from the raw public reads, TCRdb applied fastp trimming at Q25, assembled clones with MiXCR and retained in-frame beta chains. Rows merge per CDR3 protein into single entries with the most common DNA and genes. Counted in this sample were about 290,000 distinct CDR3 sequences; around 9.7% of them appeared once. Roughly 7% of the sample goes to the ten largest clones. The data also belong to a second study, concerning yellow fever vaccine responses in identical twins.

The sequenced sample consisted of CD8+ T cells sorted from blood. These receptors were collected from a woman aged 18 to 35 in good health.

Ten or more counts support this clonotype. This chain uses TRBV7-6 with TRBJ2-7; TRBD2 matches at 8 bases. V was clipped by 3 bases and J by 1 base; unmatched bases: 11. The germline V gene has CDR1 SGHVS and CDR2 FNYEAQ. The CDR3 is 17 amino acids. The CDR3 DNA reads as TGTGCCAGCAGCTTCATGGAGAGCGGGAGTTTATCCTACGAGCAGTACTTC. Its translation is CASSFMESGSLSYEQYF.

This clonotype occurred a few times. This chain links TRBV4-3 with TRBJ2-7; D may be TRBD1 (6 bases). The CDR3 has 17 residues. Germline CDR1 LGHNA, CDR2 YSLEER. Deletions cut 0 bases from V and 1 base from J, with 16 bases between. CDR3 bases: TGCGCCAGCAGCCAAGAAGCGGTCGGGACACATTCCTACGAGCAGTACTTC. Its protein is CASSQEAVGTHSYEQYF.

On this clonotype itself: Relative to the germline gene, one junction end is altered; a read error may explain this. The chain has TRBV7-7 and TRBJ2-1, with 7 nucleotides matching TRBD1. Germline lookup yields CDR1 SSHAT and CDR2 FNYEAQ (reference sequence). This CDR3 has 16 residues. The CDR3 protein is CASSLGLTGLYNEQFF. The CDR3 region has the DNA TGTGCTAGCAGCTTAGGCTTGACAGGGCTCTACAATGAGCAGTTCTTC.

The chain joins TRBV7-9 to TRBJ2-7; TRBD1 matches at 7 bases. J gave up 4 bases and V 6 bases, and 6 bases lay outside the gene matches. Germline loops: CDR1 SEHNR, CDR2 FQNEAQ (reference sequence). CDR3 length: 13 residues. CDR3 residues: CASRKGTEYEQYF. The CDR3, as DNA: TGTGCCAGCAGAAAGGGGACAGAGTACGAGCAGTACTTC.

This clonotype was picked up a small number of times. The gene calls are TRBV5-6 and TRBJ1-4; D possibly corresponds to TRBD1 (5 bases). The germline V gene encodes CDR1 SGHDT and CDR2 YYEEEE. This CDR3 comprises 13 residues. Trimming removed 3 bases from V and 6 bases from J, with 9 bases in between. The CDR3 spells CASSSDIDEKLFF. In nucleotides, the CDR3 is TGTGCCAGCAGCTCGGACATTGATGAAAAACTGTTTTTT.

This clonotype was found many times. This chain links TRBV2 with TRBJ2-7; 7 bases line up with TRBD2. The CDR3 has 17 amino acids. Germline assignment: CDR1 SNHLY and CDR2 FYNNEI. With 6 bases clipped from V and 0 bases from J, the junction kept 14 bases outside the gene matches. The CDR3 DNA is TGTGCCAGCAGCGGCATCGGGGGGAGAGACGACTCCTACGAGCAGTACTTC. Its translation: CASSGIGGRDDSYEQYF.